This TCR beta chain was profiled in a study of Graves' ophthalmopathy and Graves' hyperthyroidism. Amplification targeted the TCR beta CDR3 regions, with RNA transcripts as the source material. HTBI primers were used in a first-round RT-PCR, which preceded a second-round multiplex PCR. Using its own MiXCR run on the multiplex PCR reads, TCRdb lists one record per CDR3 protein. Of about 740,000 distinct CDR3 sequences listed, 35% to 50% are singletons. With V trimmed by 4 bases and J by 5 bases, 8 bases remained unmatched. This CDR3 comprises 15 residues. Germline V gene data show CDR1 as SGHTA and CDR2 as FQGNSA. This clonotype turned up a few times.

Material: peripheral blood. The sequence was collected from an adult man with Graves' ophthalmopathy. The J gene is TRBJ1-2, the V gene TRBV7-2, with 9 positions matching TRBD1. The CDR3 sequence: CASSSAEGQGYGYTF. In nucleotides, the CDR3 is TGTGCCAGCAGCTCCGCCGAGGGACAGGGTTATGGCTACACCTTC.